The 13 T cell receptor beta chains below were found in one sample sequenced in a study of human T cells and chemical hapten exposure. TCRdb passed the RACE reads through MiXCR, listing each CDR3 protein once. The profile shows around 110,000 distinct CDR3 sequences, more than 10% of them singletons. Time point given: pre-sensitization, week 0. This sample's treatment: therapeutic diphenylcyclopropenone sensitization with weekly scalp DPC. The input for sequencing was whole blood, taken in connection with sensitization to the hapten diphenylcyclopropenone (DPC). These receptors originate from a woman aged 50 to 60 with alopecia areata. Some clones in this sample may be carry-over from other donors' samples.

This clonotype was seen a handful of times. CDR3 amino acids: CASSFARGVSGRTDTQYF. The DNA for the CDR3 is TGTGCCAGCAGTTTTGCTCGTGGGGTTAGCGGGAGAACAGATACGCAGTATTTT. The chain uses TRBV28 and TRBJ2-3; 9 nucleotides match TRBD2. The V gene's germline CDR1 is MDHEN and CDR2 SYDVKM. The junction had 13 bases not matched to a gene; V was cut back by 3 bases and J by 3 bases. The CDR3 is 18 residues long.

V gene TRBV20-1 combines with J gene TRBJ2-7, with D possibly matching TRBD1 (5 bases). Germline CDR1 and CDR2: DFQATT and SNEGSKA (reference sequence). The CDR3 length is 15 residues. Between the trimmed V and J ends, which lost 1 base and 5 bases, there was a span of 18 bases. The CDR3 coding sequence is TGCAGTGCTAGAGCTGCGCAGGGAACGTTCCACGAGCAGTACTTC. Its protein is CSARAAQGTFHEQYF.

The table lists this clonotype with many counts. The genes are TRBV18 and TRBJ1-1; no clear D gene. Trimming shortened V by 10 bases and J by 0 bases, and 12 bases separated the two germline ends. The CDR3 has 13 amino acids. The V gene's germline CDR1 is KGHSH and CDR2 LQKENI. The CDR3 sequence: CATLHSVNTEAFF. The CDR3 bases are TGTGCCACTCTCCATTCGGTGAACACTGAAGCTTTCTTT.

The gene calls are TRBV10-1 and TRBJ2-3, with D perhaps matching TRBD2 (6 bases). There are 16 residues in the CDR3. CDR1 and CDR2 (germline): WNHNN, SYGVQD (reference sequence). V was pared by 6 bases and J by 4 bases, with 20 bases between. Here the CDR3 DNA reads TGCGCCAGCAGCGCCGCCGAGGCGGGGAACTCAGATACGCAGTATTTT. This translates into CASSAAEAGNSDTQYF.

This clonotype has just a few counts. The V call is TRBV4-2, the J call TRBJ2-7; 9 bases fit TRBD1. This CDR3 is 14 amino acids long. V lost 7 bases, J lost 2 bases, and 6 bases stayed unmatched. CDR1 LGHNA and CDR2 YNFKEQ come from the germline V gene. CDR3 amino acids: CASTPGQGPYEQYF. As DNA, the CDR3 is TGTGCCAGCACTCCGGGACAGGGCCCCTACGAGCAGTACTTC.

This clonotype turned up a few times. The chain employs TRBV7-9 and TRBJ1-1; tentative D call: TRBD1 (6 bases). The V and J ends lost 4 bases and 6 bases respectively, with 9 bases between them. Per germline, CDR1 SEHNR and CDR2 FQNEAQ (reference sequence). The CDR3 is 12 amino acids. CDR3: CASSSQGPEAFF. CDR3 nucleotide sequence: TGTGCCAGCAGCTCACAGGGACCTGAAGCTTTCTTT.

This chain links TRBV29-1 with TRBJ2-6; D call uncertain. The CDR3 sequence is 14 residues long. The V end was cut by 6 bases, the J end by 3 bases, with 12 bases between. CDR1 and CDR2 from the germline V gene are SQVTM and ANQGSEA. DNA of the CDR3: TGCAGCGTGGGTTCGACGGATGGGGCCAACGTCCTGACTTTC. This codes for CSVGSTDGANVLTF.

The gene calls are TRBV29-1 and TRBJ2-7; maybe TRBD2 (5 bases). CDR1 SQVTM and CDR2 ANQGSEA come from the germline V gene. The CDR3 runs to 14 residues. V lost 4 bases to trimming and J lost 2 bases, with 15 bases between them. CDR3 sequence reads: CSVGPGLGAYEQYF. Here the CDR3 DNA reads TGCAGCGTTGGCCCGGGTCTCGGGGCCTACGAGCAGTACTTC.

The chain carries TRBV3-1 and TRBJ1-5; D uncertain. Trimming took 0 bases from V and 7 from J, leaving 10 bases between them. Germline-derived CDR1 and CDR2 are LGHDT and YNNKEL (reference sequence). The CDR3 extends over 14 amino acids. This chain's CDR3 is CASSQDWGGQPQHF. The CDR3 DNA sequence: TGTGCCAGCAGCCAAGACTGGGGAGGACAGCCCCAGCATTTT. The full variable domain, rest sourced from reference TRBV3-1 and TRBJ1-5, is DTAVSQTPKYLVTQMGNDKSIKCEQNLGHDTMYWYKQDSKKFLKIMFSYNNKELIINETVPNRFSPKSPDKAHLNLHINSLELGDSAVYFCASSQDWGGQPQHFGDGTRLSIL.

There are a few counts of this clonotype. This chain uses TRBV7-2 with TRBJ2-1; D ambiguous. This CDR3 region has 17 residues. Trimming took 3 bases from V and 5 from J, leaving 20 bases between them. CDR1 SGHTA and CDR2 FQGNSA come from the germline V gene. For the CDR3, the DNA is TGTGCCAGCAGCTTGACACCGGGCCTCACCCAGGACAATGAGCAGTTCTTC. Translating gives CASSLTPGLTQDNEQFF. Full variable domain (rest looked up from reference TRBV7-2 and TRBJ2-1): GAGVSQSPSNKVTEKGKDVELRCDPISGHTALYWYRQSLGQGLEFLIYFQGNSAPDKSGLPSDRFSAERTGGSVSTLTIQRTQQEDSAVYLCASSLTPGLTQDNEQFFGPGTRLTVL.

This clonotype has only a few counts. The chain carries TRBV5-4 and TRBJ2-3; D is undetermined. V lost 0 bases and J lost 2, with 13 bases in between. The CDR3 is 16 residues long. Germline V gene sequence: CDR1 SGHNT, CDR2 YYREEE (reference sequence). The CDR3: CASSLALDTNTDTQYF. DNA of the CDR3: TGTGCCAGCAGCTTGGCTCTCGACACGAACACAGATACGCAGTATTTT.

This clonotype was seen a handful of times. The J gene is TRBJ1-5, the V gene TRBV2, with 7 bases fitting TRBD1. Looked up from germline, CDR1 is SNHLY and CDR2 is FYNNEI. The CDR3 loop spans 14 amino acids. The junction had 9 bases not matched to a gene; V was cut back by 5 bases and J by 8 bases. CDR3 amino acids: CASSFGTEYEPQHF. For the CDR3, the DNA is TGTGCCAGCAGTTTTGGGACAGAGTACGAGCCCCAGCATTTT.

In its sample, this clonotype was seen a few times. The chain employs TRBV29-1 and TRBJ1-1, with 7 nucleotides matching TRBD1. Per the germline V gene, CDR1 is SQVTM and CDR2 is ANQGSEA. Unmatched junction bases numbered 4, after V lost 4 bases and J lost 8 bases. The CDR3 spans 11 residues. In nucleotides, the CDR3 is TGCAGCGTTGTGGGACAGACAGAAGCTTTCTTT. Its protein product is CSVVGQTEAFF.